This T cell receptor beta chain was captured in a study of T cell responses to AZD1222 COVID-19 vaccine. Findings of the study overall: Breadth and depth of Spike-specific TCRs rose after two AZD1222 doses. Only five or six AZD1222 recipients tested seropositive at baseline.

Clones were sequenced by immunoSEQ multiplex PCR, and TCRdb holds only the in-frame ones, with some missing. The sample yields around 200,000 clones, under 95% seen once. This clone was recorded once. As yet, its antigen is unknown. The CDR3 is 11 amino acids. Trimming left V 7 bases short and J 8 bases short, with 11 bases between. This rearrangement joins TRBV12-3 or TRBV12-4 to TRBJ1-1; D is unresolved. Sequenced here: peripheral blood, sampled 28 days after the second AZD1222 dose. The origin of this receptor is an adult who received the AZD1222 COVID-19 vaccine. The CDR3 region has the DNA TGTGCCAGCACGGGTGCTGGGGAAGCTTTCTTT. Its protein product is CASTGAGEAFF.